Below are 11 T cell receptor beta chains sequenced from a single sample in a study of neurological immune-mediated disorders. One entry per CDR3 protein results from TCRdb running MiXCR on the 5' RACE reads. This sample has tens of thousands of distinct CDR3 sequences; around 24% occur once, and the top ten carry 3.5% to 5.5%. The time point is: technical triplicate 2. What was sequenced was PBMCs. The receptors stem from a man aged 55 to 70 with HTLV-1-associated myelopathy (HAM/TSP).

There are many counts of this clonotype. The chain employs TRBV29-1 and TRBJ2-2, with TRBD1 as a possible D gene (5 bases). Germline V gene sequence: CDR1 SQVTM, CDR2 ANQGSEA. The length of the CDR3 is 13 residues. Trimming shortened V by 2 bases and J by 9 bases, and 13 bases separated the two germline ends. CDR3 sequence reads: CSVEPGLTRELFF. The CDR3, as DNA: TGCAGCGTTGAACCAGGGTTGACCCGGGAGCTGTTTTTT.

The chain carries TRBV4-1 and TRBJ1-2; tentatively, D is TRBD1 (6 bases). The CDR3 consists of 15 residues. Germline V CDR1 and CDR2: MGHRA, YSYEKL. V lost 1 base, J lost 3 bases, and 12 bases lay in between. CDR3: CASSQGPGGDYGYTF. CDR3 DNA sequence: TGCGCCAGCAGCCAAGGGCCGGGGGGCGACTATGGCTACACCTTC.

This clonotype was counted many times. The chain combines TRBV14 with TRBJ2-2; TRBD2 matches 10 bases. Germline CDR1 SGHDN, CDR2 FVKESK. The V and J ends lost 4 bases and 1 base, in that order; junction bases with no gene match: 3. The CDR3 is 16 amino acids. Here the CDR3 reads CASSRTSGLNTGELFF. CDR3 coding DNA: TGTGCCAGCAGCCGGACTAGCGGATTGAACACCGGGGAGCTGTTTTTT.

This clonotype was recorded at least ten times. V usage is TRBV6-2 or TRBV6-3 and J usage is TRBJ2-7; 10 bases align to TRBD2. The ends lost 0 bases at V and 0 bases at J; junction bases unmatched: 5. CDR3 length equals 17 residues. Per the germline V gene, CDR1 is MNHEY and CDR2 is SVGEGT. This chain's CDR3 is CASSYSVSGRASYEQYF. DNA for the CDR3: TGTGCCAGCAGTTACTCGGTGAGCGGGAGGGCCTCCTACGAGCAGTACTTC.

This clonotype was seen repeatedly, ten times or more. This chain connects TRBV5-1 to TRBJ2-4, with TRBD2 matching over 13 bases. The CDR3 is 18 amino acids. The germline V gene encodes CDR1 SGHRS and CDR2 YFSETQ. Trimming removed 0 bases from V and 5 bases from J; junction bases left unmatched: 8. CDR3 nucleotide sequence: TGCGCCAGCAGCTTGGGGACTAGCGGGAGTATCTGGCAAAACATTCAGTACTTC. Encoded protein: CASSLGTSGSIWQNIQYF.

This clonotype was seen once. The chain is built from TRBV7-6 and TRBJ2-1; 10 bases align to TRBD1. CDR3 length: 16 amino acids. The V gene end was trimmed by 0 bases and the J gene end by 6 bases; junction bases not matched to a gene: 5. In germline, CDR1 is SGHVS, CDR2 FNYEAQ. This CDR3 reads CASSLARGQGPNEQFF. The DNA of the CDR3 is TGTGCCAGCAGCTTAGCGCGGGGACAGGGGCCCAATGAGCAGTTCTTC.

The rearrangement joins TRBV7-2 to TRBJ2-1, with TRBD2 matching over 13 bases. CDR1 SGHTA and CDR2 FQGNSA come from the germline V gene. The CDR3 is 17 amino acids. Trimming took 5 bases from V and 5 from J; bases not matched to a gene: 9. CDR3 protein: CASSAQTGTSGNNEQFF. The CDR3, as DNA: TGTGCCAGCAGCGCGCAGACCGGGACTAGCGGGAACAATGAGCAGTTCTTC.

This clonotype was observed at least ten times. The gene calls are TRBV5-1 and TRBJ2-7; D remains unclear. V was trimmed by 0 bases and J by 0 bases, leaving 10 bases between them. The CDR3 length is 15 residues. Germline V CDR1 and CDR2: SGHRS, YFSETQ. The CDR3, as DNA: TGCGCCAGCAGCTTGGAGCCGGGCAGCTCCTACGAGCAGTACTTC. Its translation: CASSLEPGSSYEQYF.

This clonotype was detected ten times or more. The chain recombines TRBV5-1 with TRBJ2-1; possibly TRBD2 for D (5 bases). Trimming took 3 bases from V and 7 from J, leaving 8 bases between them. This CDR3 is 12 amino acids long. CDR1 is SGHRS, CDR2 YFSETQ, per germline. In DNA form, the CDR3 reads TGCGCCAGCAGCTCGACGGGAAATGAGCAGTTCTTC. The encoded protein is CASSSTGNEQFF.

V usage is TRBV20-1 and J usage is TRBJ2-7, with TRBD1 matching over 7 bases. The CDR3 length is 15 residues. Germline assignment: CDR1 DFQATT and CDR2 SNEGSKA (reference sequence). Written as DNA, the CDR3 is TGCAGTGCTCGAGATTTAAACAGGGGAAGGAACGAGCAGTACGTC. Its translation is CSARDLNRGRNEQYV.

This clonotype has ten or more counts. The J gene is TRBJ2-2, the V gene TRBV2; D might be TRBD2 (6 bases). Between the trimmed V and J ends, which lost 9 bases and 4 bases, there was a span of 21 bases. The CDR3 totals 16 residues. The germline gives CDR1 SNHLY, CDR2 FYNNEI. This chain's CDR3 is CARKSGAGLATGELFF. DNA of the CDR3: TGTGCCAGAAAAAGTGGGGCGGGATTGGCCACCGGGGAGCTGTTTTTT.